This T cell receptor beta chain is drawn from a study of Ad26.COV2.S vaccination and SARS-CoV-2 variants. The table came from immunoSEQ multiplex PCR; TCRdb's copy has only in-frame clones and leaves some out. The repertoire holds fewer than 500,000 clones, about 90% seen once, with less than 4.5% in the top ten. Germline V lookup: CDR1 SGHVS, CDR2 FQNEAQ. This CDR3 is 14 amino acids long. Trimming removed 5 bases at V and 0 bases at J, with 11 bases between. Stated treatment: roughly 19 received Ad26.COV2.S at low or high dose, single or two shots; roughly five received placebo; per-sample allocation not given. Collection of the samples took place on day 63 after the first injection of vaccine or placebo. SARS-CoV-2 spike from the Wuhan strain was encoded by the vaccine, an Ad26 vector.

V usage is TRBV7-8 and J usage is TRBJ2-7; a weak D match, TRBD2 (5 bases). The clonotype comes from a person between 18 and 65 years old who received the Ad26.COV2.S COVID-19 vaccine or a placebo. The sequenced sample was peripheral blood, obtained in a trial of Ad26.COV2.S vaccine versus placebo. In DNA, the CDR3 is TGTGCCAGCAGCCCCTCGGGGAGCTCCTACGAGCAGTACTTC. Translated: CASSPSGSSYEQYF.